Listed below are T cell receptor beta chains from one sample, sequenced in a study of T cell changes during pregnancy in multiple sclerosis. The table came from immunoSEQ multiplex PCR; TCRdb's copy has only in-frame clones and leaves some out. The table has about 68,000 clones, approximately 90% seen once. The input for sequencing was peripheral blood, taken in the third trimester of pregnancy. The source of these receptors is a female donor with multiple sclerosis, enrolled in a pregnancy study. The CDR3 runs from the conserved cysteine through the conserved F or W. D genes are given only for firm matches.

j_call v_call d_call cdr3_aa
TRBJ1-2 TRBV5-1 TRBD1 CASSLETGGLPGGYTF
TRBJ2-7 TRBV4-1 TRBD1 CASSQDSQTGGSSYEQYF
TRBJ2-3 TRBV27 - CASSSQGIWGTDTQYF
TRBJ2-7 TRBV4-1 - CASSQVVAPSSYEQYF
TRBJ2-1 TRBV29-1 - CSVEDRSEQFF
TRBJ1-4 TRBV4-2 - CASSQGSQGSEKLFF
TRBJ2-3 TRBV7-2 - CASSLVPSASTDTQYF
TRBJ1-3 TRBV4-3 - CASSQDRGSTGNTIYF
TRBJ2-2 TRBV6-6 - CASRDQGSGELFF
TRBJ2-1 TRBV21-1 - CANLKTSGRRWEQFF
TRBJ2-1 TRBV7-6 - CASSFLNNEQFF
TRBJ2-1 TRBV21-1 - CASSKVEGALHEQFF
TRBJ2-7 TRBV29-1 - CSVEVAVYAGYEQYF
TRBJ2-1 TRBV7-2 TRBD2 CASSQASGGSNEQFF
TRBJ1-5 TRBV7-8 - CASSTSHNRAGQPQHF
TRBJ2-3 TRBV27 - CASSTGIDTQYF
TRBJ1-4 TRBV12-5 - CASGLGQGTFNEKLFF
TRBJ2-7 TRBV7-9 TRBD1 CASSLTQGTAYEQYF
TRBJ2-6 TRBV5-1 TRBD2 CASTVNPGGNSGANVLTF
TRBJ1-6 TRBV7-8 TRBD1 CASSGGTGDNSPLHF
TRBJ2-5 TRBV25-1 - CASSEMGTEQETQYF
TRBJ1-1 TRBV7-2 - CASSLSWGAFF
TRBJ1-2 TRBV10-2 TRBD1 CASSETNLQGARGYTF
TRBJ2-2 TRBV29-1 - CSVERAGSLNTGELFF
TRBJ2-3 TRBV30 - CAWSAPSTDTQYF
TRBJ1-4 TRBV28 - CASSLRGLGEKLFF
TRBJ2-3 TRBV2 - CASSRDSQRDTDTQYF
TRBJ2-7 TRBV13 TRBD2 CASSLRPGLAGTYEQYF
TRBJ1-1 TRBV29-1 - CSVEDSSRGNTEAFF
TRBJ2-1 TRBV12-5 TRBD1 CASGLVLGQGLREQFF
TRBJ2-1 TRBV4-2 - CASSQDKAAGNNEQFF
TRBJ1-6 TRBV10-1 - CASSESGGNYSPLHF
TRBJ2-1 TRBV6-5 TRBD2 CASSYRLAGFNEQFF
TRBJ1-2 TRBV28 - CASRGSGPRGGYTF
TRBJ1-1 TRBV18 TRBD1 CASSPIPQGTGGSMNTEAFF
TRBJ1-5 TRBV6-5 - CASSPLYGNQPQHF
TRBJ2-7 TRBV18 TRBD1 CASSPTGGNEQYF
TRBJ1-3 TRBV11-2 - CASSLPPQGPGNTIYF
TRBJ2-7 TRBV5-4 - CASSQATHYEQYF
TRBJ1-3 TRBV6-5 - CASSYTGRAGNTIYF
TRBJ1-2 TRBV6-5 TRBD1 CASSYGQDYGYTF
TRBJ1-5 TRBV7-6 - CASSLGTDQPQHF
TRBJ2-5 TRBV19 TRBD1 CASRGQGIETQYF
TRBJ2-3 TRBV7-8 - CASSSPMSLEVRADTQYF
TRBJ2-5 TRBV6-1 - CASSRAGTQYF
TRBJ1-2 TRBV19 TRBD1 CASSRTGATAYGYTF
TRBJ2-5 TRBV7-3 TRBD2 CASSSGLAGGQETQYF
TRBJ1-2 TRBV6-1 - CASSARALGDYGYTF
TRBJ1-2 TRBV9 TRBD1 CASSPRTGGQFGGYTF
TRBJ2-5 TRBV19 TRBD1 CASSIFVAGGAETQYF
TRBJ2-7 TRBV6-1 - CASAKPDLTTTGRYF
TRBJ2-5 TRBV5-1 - CASSLSAKQETQYF
TRBJ2-2 TRBV18 - CASSSMRATTGELFF
TRBJ1-2 TRBV18 - CASSGRDNYGYTF
TRBJ1-6 TRBV6-1 TRBD1 CASSEVQGASSPLHF